This T cell receptor (beta chain) stems from a study of blood T cell repertoires in COVID-19. TCRdb's table, derived via immunoSEQ multiplex PCR, lists solely in-frame clones and lacks some. Of some 200,000 clones listed, about nine tenths are singletons. Germline-derived CDR1 and CDR2 are KGHSH and LQKENI. Trimming removed 2 bases from V and 4 bases from J, with 12 bases in between. The CDR3 is made up of 15 amino acids. The specimen was PBMCs or T cells enriched from blood (not recorded which). The chain is built from TRBV18 and TRBJ1-3; D gene uncertain. The TCR originated in a woman in her thirties who had recovered from COVID-19. The CDR3 nucleotides read TGTGCCAGCTCACCAAGCACTGCGGCCGGAAACACCATATATTTT. Its protein is CASSPSTAAGNTIYF.